A selection of T cell receptor beta chains follows, all from one sample in a study of cytomegalovirus exposure and HLA in healthy donors. Repertoires were generated with immunoSEQ multiplex PCR, while TCRdb's copy carries only in-frame clones and drops some. The table includes around 100,000 clones, roughly 71% detected once. What was sequenced was PBMCs. The receptor source for this set is a woman aged 18-29 years in good health and CMV-seropositive. Each CDR3 is given with its conserved first and last residue. The order of the fields is clone size, D gene, J gene, V gene, CDR3 protein, CDR3 DNA. The D gene is left open where the match is weak. Expanded clones are given a class, and other clones once, few, many or no size at all.

abundance: -; d_gene: TRBD2; j_gene: TRBJ2-3; v_gene: TRBV7-2; CDR3aa: CASSVGLAGARYTQYF; CDR3nt: TGTGCCAGCAGCGTCGGACTAGCGGGTGCGCGGTATACGCAGTATTTT
abundance: few; d_gene: -; j_gene: TRBJ1-2; v_gene: TRBV7-2; CDR3aa: CASSSSGTRGANYGYTF; CDR3nt: TGTGCCAGCAGCTCCAGCGGGACTCGAGGGGCTAACTATGGCTACACCTTC
abundance: -; d_gene: TRBD1; j_gene: TRBJ1-4; v_gene: TRBV28; CDR3aa: CASSGGTVNEKLFF; CDR3nt: TGTGCCAGCAGTGGAGGGACAGTTAATGAAAAACTGTTTTTT
abundance: -; d_gene: -; j_gene: TRBJ1-2; v_gene: TRBV5-4; CDR3aa: CASSPRGGEYGYTF; CDR3nt: TGTGCCAGCAGCCCCCGAGGGGGTGAGTATGGCTACACCTTC
abundance: -; d_gene: TRBD2; j_gene: TRBJ2-5; v_gene: TRBV12-5; CDR3aa: CASGSGGPKETQYF; CDR3nt: TGTGCTAGTGGCTCGGGGGGTCCCAAAGAGACCCAGTACTTC
abundance: -; d_gene: TRBD1; j_gene: TRBJ1-1; v_gene: TRBV7-9; CDR3aa: CSSSPPIPGTGGMNTEAFF; CDR3nt: TGTTCCAGCAGCCCACCGATACCTGGGACAGGGGGCATGAACACTGAAGCTTTCTTT
abundance: -; d_gene: -; j_gene: TRBJ1-1; v_gene: TRBV11-1; CDR3aa: CASSLAGGTEAFF; CDR3nt: TGTGCCAGCAGCTTAGCCGGGGGTACTGAAGCTTTCTTT
abundance: -; d_gene: -; j_gene: TRBJ1-4; v_gene: TRBV29-1; CDR3aa: CSVRGGEKLFF; CDR3nt: TGCAGCGTAAGGGGGGGGGAAAAACTGTTTTTT
abundance: -; d_gene: TRBD1; j_gene: TRBJ1-4; v_gene: TRBV5-6; CDR3aa: CASSQPGQGAEKLFF; CDR3nt: TGTGCCAGCAGCCAACCGGGACAGGGGGCGGAAAAACTGTTTTTT
abundance: -; d_gene: -; j_gene: TRBJ2-7; v_gene: TRBV5-1; CDR3aa: CASSNPLEEQYF; CDR3nt: TGCGCCAGCAGCAACCCCCTTGAGGAGCAGTACTTC
abundance: -; d_gene: -; j_gene: TRBJ1-2; v_gene: TRBV5-1; CDR3aa: CASSLNLGGYTF; CDR3nt: TGCGCCAGCAGCTTGAACCTGGGCGGCTACACCTTC
abundance: -; d_gene: TRBD2; j_gene: TRBJ2-7; v_gene: TRBV28; CDR3aa: CASSFGLAGYEQYF; CDR3nt: TGTGCCAGCAGTTTTGGTCTAGCGGGGTACGAGCAGTACTTC
abundance: -; d_gene: -; j_gene: TRBJ2-3; v_gene: TRBV7-3; CDR3aa: CASSSSSADTQYF; CDR3nt: TGTGCCAGCAGCTCAAGTAGTGCAGATACGCAGTATTTT
abundance: once; d_gene: -; j_gene: TRBJ2-7; v_gene: TRBV28; CDR3aa: CASSLWGGASEQYF; CDR3nt: TGTGCCAGCAGTTTATGGGGAGGCGCAAGCGAGCAGTACTTC
abundance: -; d_gene: TRBD2; j_gene: TRBJ2-3; v_gene: TRBV4-2; CDR3aa: CASSQGGGGGRVGTDTQYF; CDR3nt: TGTGCCAGCAGCCAAGGGGGGGGTGGCGGGAGAGTGGGCACAGATACGCAGTATTTT
abundance: few; d_gene: TRBD2; j_gene: TRBJ2-5; v_gene: TRBV2; CDR3aa: CASSDSRGVQETQYF; CDR3nt: TGTGCCAGCAGTGATTCCCGGGGGGTCCAAGAGACCCAGTACTTC
abundance: -; d_gene: -; j_gene: TRBJ2-2; v_gene: TRBV14; CDR3aa: CASSRIAGGGYTGELFF; CDR3nt: TGTGCCAGCAGCCGAATAGCTGGCGGCGGGTACACCGGGGAGCTGTTTTTT
abundance: few; d_gene: TRBD1; j_gene: TRBJ1-1; v_gene: TRBV28; CDR3aa: CASMVRTGGKTEAFF; CDR3nt: TGTGCCAGCATGGTTAGGACAGGGGGCAAGACTGAAGCTTTCTTT
abundance: -; d_gene: -; j_gene: TRBJ1-3; v_gene: TRBV7-2; CDR3aa: CASSLGLSGNTIYF; CDR3nt: TGTGCCAGCAGCTTAGGGCTCTCTGGAAACACCATATATTTT
abundance: once; d_gene: TRBD1; j_gene: TRBJ2-7; v_gene: TRBV29-1; CDR3aa: CSVEKRSGTAEQYF; CDR3nt: TGCAGCGTTGAAAAACGTAGTGGGACAGCCGAGCAGTACTTC
abundance: -; d_gene: TRBD2; j_gene: TRBJ2-3; v_gene: TRBV29-1; CDR3aa: CSVTLRGRGDTQYF; CDR3nt: TGCAGCGTGACCTTGCGGGGGAGAGGAGATACGCAGTATTTT
abundance: -; d_gene: -; j_gene: TRBJ1-1; v_gene: TRBV6-5; CDR3aa: CASSPRRRENTEAFF; CDR3nt: TGTGCCAGCAGTCCCCGTCGCAGGGAGAACACTGAAGCTTTCTTT
abundance: -; d_gene: -; j_gene: TRBJ2-1; v_gene: TRBV2; CDR3aa: CASSSPWAADYNEQFF; CDR3nt: TGTGCCAGCAGTTCTCCGTGGGCCGCTGACTACAATGAGCAGTTCTTC
abundance: few; d_gene: TRBD1; j_gene: TRBJ1-1; v_gene: TRBV14; CDR3aa: CASSPTSGQGRSEAFF; CDR3nt: TGTGCCAGCAGCCCAACATCTGGACAGGGGCGATCTGAAGCTTTCTTT
abundance: -; d_gene: -; j_gene: TRBJ1-1; v_gene: TRBV27; CDR3aa: CAAWGGTEAFF; CDR3nt: TGTGCCGCGTGGGGGGGCACTGAAGCTTTCTTT
abundance: few; d_gene: -; j_gene: TRBJ1-2; v_gene: TRBV5-1; CDR3aa: CASSDLGQTPYGYTF; CDR3nt: TGCGCCAGCAGTGACCTAGGACAGACGCCTTATGGCTACACCTTC
abundance: -; d_gene: -; j_gene: TRBJ1-1; v_gene: TRBV27; CDR3aa: CASKRGRSGQGGYTEAFF; CDR3nt: TGTGCCAGCAAGAGGGGGAGAAGTGGGCAGGGCGGTTACACTGAAGCTTTCTTT
abundance: -; d_gene: TRBD1; j_gene: TRBJ2-4; v_gene: TRBV18; CDR3aa: CASSPPSRDRAKNIQYF; CDR3nt: TGTGCCAGCTCACCCCCCTCCCGGGACAGAGCCAAAAACATTCAGTACTTC
abundance: -; d_gene: TRBD2; j_gene: TRBJ2-1; v_gene: TRBV28; CDR3aa: CASSLAGAPYNEQFF; CDR3nt: TGTGCCAGCAGTCTAGCGGGAGCCCCCTACAATGAGCAGTTCTTC
abundance: -; d_gene: -; j_gene: TRBJ1-1; v_gene: TRBV28; CDR3aa: CALGGGGTEAFF; CDR3nt: TGTGCGCTAGGAGGAGGCGGAACTGAAGCTTTCTTT
abundance: -; d_gene: -; j_gene: TRBJ2-7; v_gene: TRBV30; CDR3aa: CAWSRDYEQYF; CDR3nt: TGTGCCTGGAGTCGAGACTACGAGCAGTACTTC
abundance: -; d_gene: TRBD2; j_gene: TRBJ2-1; v_gene: TRBV9; CDR3aa: CASSAFGTSYNEQFF; CDR3nt: TGTGCCAGCAGCGCTTTCGGGACTAGTTACAATGAGCAGTTCTTC
abundance: -; d_gene: -; j_gene: TRBJ1-2; v_gene: TRBV19; CDR3aa: CASGGVNYGYTF; CDR3nt: TGTGCCAGTGGAGGGGTGAACTATGGCTACACCTTC
abundance: once; d_gene: -; j_gene: TRBJ1-2; v_gene: TRBV7-6; CDR3aa: CASSPDSNYGYTF; CDR3nt: TGTGCCAGCAGCCCAGACAGCAACTATGGCTACACCTTC
abundance: few; d_gene: -; j_gene: TRBJ1-1; v_gene: TRBV5-1; CDR3aa: CASSLGAGGNTEAFF; CDR3nt: TGCGCCAGCAGCCTGGGGGCGGGTGGGAACACTGAAGCTTTCTTT
abundance: -; d_gene: TRBD1; j_gene: TRBJ1-2; v_gene: TRBV5-6; CDR3aa: CASSRTGSGYGYTF; CDR3nt: TGTGCCAGCAGCAGGACAGGGTCTGGCTATGGCTACACCTTC
abundance: -; d_gene: TRBD1; j_gene: TRBJ1-2; v_gene: TRBV27; CDR3aa: CASSLGTGANYGYTF; CDR3nt: TGTGCCAGCAGTCTGGGGACAGGGGCTAACTATGGCTACACCTTC
abundance: -; d_gene: -; j_gene: TRBJ1-2; v_gene: TRBV11-3; CDR3aa: CASSLAGHPRSYGYTF; CDR3nt: TGTGCCAGCAGCTTAGCTGGCCACCCAAGGAGCTATGGCTACACCTTC
abundance: -; d_gene: TRBD1; j_gene: TRBJ1-5; v_gene: TRBV10-3; CDR3aa: CAISDTTGSFNQPQHF; CDR3nt: TGTGCCATCAGTGATACGACAGGGAGTTTCAATCAGCCCCAGCATTTT
abundance: -; d_gene: TRBD2; j_gene: TRBJ2-1; v_gene: TRBV9; CDR3aa: CASSPGTSGGPSNEQFF; CDR3nt: TGTGCCAGCAGCCCAGGGACTAGCGGGGGGCCCTCTAATGAGCAGTTCTTC
abundance: -; d_gene: TRBD2; j_gene: TRBJ2-2; v_gene: TRBV6-4; CDR3aa: CASSSGDTGELFF; CDR3nt: TGTGCCAGCAGTAGCGGGGACACCGGGGAGCTGTTTTTT
abundance: -; d_gene: TRBD2; j_gene: TRBJ2-7; v_gene: TRBV28; CDR3aa: CASQSGSLNEQYF; CDR3nt: TGTGCCAGCCAGAGCGGGAGTTTGAACGAGCAGTACTTC
abundance: -; d_gene: -; j_gene: TRBJ2-3; v_gene: TRBV9; CDR3aa: CASSVAGPRRQYF; CDR3nt: TGTGCCAGCAGCGTAGCGGGTCCCCGGAGGCAGTATTTT
abundance: -; d_gene: TRBD1; j_gene: TRBJ2-2; v_gene: TRBV15; CDR3aa: CATSAEGQGNTGELFF; CDR3nt: TGTGCCACCAGCGCCGAGGGACAGGGGAACACCGGGGAGCTGTTTTTT
abundance: -; d_gene: -; j_gene: TRBJ1-1; v_gene: TRBV5-4; CDR3aa: CASSLANSWSTEAFF; CDR3nt: TGTGCCAGCAGCTTGGCCAACTCATGGAGCACTGAAGCTTTCTTT
abundance: once; d_gene: TRBD1; j_gene: TRBJ2-7; v_gene: TRBV23-1; CDR3aa: CASSQGQGPHEQYF; CDR3nt: TGCGCCAGCAGTCAAGGACAGGGACCCCACGAGCAGTACTTC
abundance: -; d_gene: TRBD2; j_gene: TRBJ2-5; v_gene: TRBV7-2; CDR3aa: CASSFQAGGETQYF; CDR3nt: TGTGCCAGCAGCTTTCAGGCGGGGGGGGAGACCCAGTACTTC
abundance: few; d_gene: TRBD2; j_gene: TRBJ2-3; v_gene: TRBV7-9; CDR3aa: CASTVMGLAGGGDTQYF; CDR3nt: TGTGCCAGCACCGTAATGGGACTAGCGGGGGGTGGAGATACGCAGTATTTT
abundance: -; d_gene: -; j_gene: TRBJ1-2; v_gene: TRBV11-3; CDR3aa: CASSLEGACYGYTF; CDR3nt: TGTGCCAGCAGCTTAGAGGGGGCGTGCTATGGCTACACCTTC
abundance: -; d_gene: -; j_gene: TRBJ1-2; v_gene: TRBV5-1; CDR3aa: CASSLGQSYGYTF; CDR3nt: TGCGCCAGCAGCTTGGGACAGAGCTATGGCTACACCTTC
abundance: -; d_gene: TRBD2; j_gene: TRBJ2-5; v_gene: TRBV4-2; CDR3aa: CASSQGGTSGGISQETQYF; CDR3nt: TGTGCCAGCAGCCAAGGGGGGACTAGCGGGGGAATTTCCCAAGAGACCCAGTACTTC
abundance: -; d_gene: -; j_gene: TRBJ1-4; v_gene: TRBV18; CDR3aa: CASSPSGVNEKLFF; CDR3nt: TGTGCCAGCTCACCATCAGGGGTGAATGAAAAACTGTTTTTT
abundance: -; d_gene: TRBD2; j_gene: TRBJ2-7; v_gene: TRBV30; CDR3aa: CAWSVVGGEQYF; CDR3nt: TGTGCCTGGAGTGTGGTGGGGGGGGAGCAGTACTTC
abundance: -; d_gene: TRBD1; j_gene: TRBJ1-3; v_gene: TRBV6-5; CDR3aa: CASRSTGGSGNTIYF; CDR3nt: TGTGCCAGCAGGTCGACAGGGGGCTCTGGAAACACCATATATTTT
abundance: -; d_gene: -; j_gene: TRBJ2-7; v_gene: TRBV7-9; CDR3aa: CASSRLSRGLTTYEQYF; CDR3nt: TGTGCCAGCAGCCGTCTTTCCAGGGGCCTAACCACCTACGAGCAGTACTTC